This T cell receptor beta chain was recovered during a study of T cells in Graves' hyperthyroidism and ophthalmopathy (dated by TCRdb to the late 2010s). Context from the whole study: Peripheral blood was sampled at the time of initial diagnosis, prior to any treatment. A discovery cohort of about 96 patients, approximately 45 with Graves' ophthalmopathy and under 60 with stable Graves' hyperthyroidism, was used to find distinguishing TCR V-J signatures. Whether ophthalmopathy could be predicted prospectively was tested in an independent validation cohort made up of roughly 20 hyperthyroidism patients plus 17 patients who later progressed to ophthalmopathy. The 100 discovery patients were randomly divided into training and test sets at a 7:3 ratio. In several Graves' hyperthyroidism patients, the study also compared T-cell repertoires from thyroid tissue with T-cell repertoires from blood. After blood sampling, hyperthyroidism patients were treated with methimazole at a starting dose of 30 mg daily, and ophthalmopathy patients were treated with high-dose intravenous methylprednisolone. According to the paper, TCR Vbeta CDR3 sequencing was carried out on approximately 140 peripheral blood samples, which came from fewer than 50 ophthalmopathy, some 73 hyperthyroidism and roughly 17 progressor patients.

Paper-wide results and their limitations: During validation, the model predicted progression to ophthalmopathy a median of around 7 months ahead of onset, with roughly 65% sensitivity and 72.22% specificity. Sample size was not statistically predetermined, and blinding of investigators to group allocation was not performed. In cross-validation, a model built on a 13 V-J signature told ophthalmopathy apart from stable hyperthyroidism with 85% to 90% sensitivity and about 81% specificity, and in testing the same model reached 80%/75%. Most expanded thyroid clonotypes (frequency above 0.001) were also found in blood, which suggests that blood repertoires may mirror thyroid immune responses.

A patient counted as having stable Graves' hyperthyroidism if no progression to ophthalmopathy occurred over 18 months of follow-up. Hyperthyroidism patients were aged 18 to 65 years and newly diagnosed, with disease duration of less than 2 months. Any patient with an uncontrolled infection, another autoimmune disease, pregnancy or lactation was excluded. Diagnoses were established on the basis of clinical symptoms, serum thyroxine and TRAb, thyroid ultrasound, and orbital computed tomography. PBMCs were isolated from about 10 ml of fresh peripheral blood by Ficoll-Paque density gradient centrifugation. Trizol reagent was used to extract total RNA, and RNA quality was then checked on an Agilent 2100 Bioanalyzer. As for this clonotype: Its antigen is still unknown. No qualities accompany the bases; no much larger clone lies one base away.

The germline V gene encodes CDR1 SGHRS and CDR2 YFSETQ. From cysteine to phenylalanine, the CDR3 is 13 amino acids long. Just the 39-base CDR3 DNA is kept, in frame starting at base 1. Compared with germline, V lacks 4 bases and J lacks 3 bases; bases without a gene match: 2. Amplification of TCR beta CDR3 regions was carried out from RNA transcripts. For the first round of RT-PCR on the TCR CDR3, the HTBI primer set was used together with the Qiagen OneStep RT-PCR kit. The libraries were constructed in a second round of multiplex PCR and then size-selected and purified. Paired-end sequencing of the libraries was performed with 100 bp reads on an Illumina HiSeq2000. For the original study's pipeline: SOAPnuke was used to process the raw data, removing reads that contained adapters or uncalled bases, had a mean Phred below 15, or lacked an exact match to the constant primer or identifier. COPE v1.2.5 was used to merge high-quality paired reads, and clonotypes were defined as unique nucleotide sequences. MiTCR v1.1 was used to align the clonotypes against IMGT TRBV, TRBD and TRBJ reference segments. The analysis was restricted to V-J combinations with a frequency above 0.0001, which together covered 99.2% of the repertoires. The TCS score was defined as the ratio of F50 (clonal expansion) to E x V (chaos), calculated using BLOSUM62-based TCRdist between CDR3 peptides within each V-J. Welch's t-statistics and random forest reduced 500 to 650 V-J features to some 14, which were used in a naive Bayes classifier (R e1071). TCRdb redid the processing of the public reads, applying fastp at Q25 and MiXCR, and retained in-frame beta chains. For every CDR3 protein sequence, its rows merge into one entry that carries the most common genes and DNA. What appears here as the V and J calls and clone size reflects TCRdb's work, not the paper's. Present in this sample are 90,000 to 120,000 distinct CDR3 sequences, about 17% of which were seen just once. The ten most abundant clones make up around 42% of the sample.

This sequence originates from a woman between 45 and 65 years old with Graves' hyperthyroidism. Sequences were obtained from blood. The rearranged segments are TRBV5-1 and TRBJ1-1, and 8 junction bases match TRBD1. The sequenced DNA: TGCGCCAGCAGCCCGGACAGGGACACTGAAGCTTTCTTT. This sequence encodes CASSPDRDTEAFF.